This T cell receptor beta chain came from a study of PD-1 blockade in classical Hodgkin lymphoma. Study-level findings and limits: It was among complete responders that baseline diversity resembled that of newly diagnosed patients. Newly diagnosed patients were reported to exhibit reduced baseline TCR diversity relative to healthy donors. Individuals who commenced nivolumab within less than 1 year of ASCT were excluded.

The table came from immunoSEQ multiplex PCR; TCRdb's copy has only in-frame clones and leaves some out. The table shows tens of thousands of clones, with approximately 80% occurring only once. This clone was seen once. Its target is not known. The length of the CDR3 is 14 residues. Trimming cost V 6 bases and J 4 bases, with 15 bases left between them. The germline V gene encodes CDR1 SGHTA and CDR2 FQGNSA. Regarding time point: cycle 4 day 1 (C4D1), after 5 to 7 weeks of nivolumab. Patients all relapsed after autologous stem cell transplantation, and there was variation in brentuximab vedotin exposure.

The sequence was obtained from a human donor with classical Hodgkin lymphoma. The sequencing used peripheral blood mononuclear cells (PBMCs), collected before the fourth cycle of nivolumab. The chain combines TRBV7-2 with TRBJ1-2, with a tentative D call TRBD1 (6 bases). The CDR3 region has the DNA TGTGCCAGCAGGCTAGGGGGATCTACCTATGGCTACACCTTC. Translated, it gives CASRLGGSTYGYTF. Using reference TRBV7-2 and TRBJ1-2 for the parts outside the CDR3, the full variable domain is GAGVSQSPSNKVTEKGKDVELRCDPISGHTALYWYRQSLGQGLEFLIYFQGNSAPDKSGLPSDRFSAERTGGSVSTLTIQRTQQEDSAVYLCASRLGGSTYGYTFGSGTRLTVV.